These 10 T cell receptor beta chains came from one sample sequenced in a study of blood T cell repertoires in COVID-19. Only in-frame clones appear in the TCRdb table, and some are missing; sequencing was by immunoSEQ multiplex PCR. The top ten hold more than 8% of the sample, which has about 140,000 clones, around 86% seen once. The sample comprised peripheral blood. All receptors come from a human donor in a cohort sampled during active COVID-19.

This chain joins TRBV28 and TRBJ1-2, with D maybe TRBD1 (6 bases). CDR1 and CDR2 (germline): MDHEN, SYDVKM. V lost 7 bases and J lost 4, with 16 bases in between. The length of the CDR3 is 14 residues. DNA of the CDR3: TGTGCCAGCACTGTAAACAGGGAGACCTATGGCTACACCTTC. Protein sequence: CASTVNRETYGYTF.

The V call is TRBV9, the J call TRBJ1-1, with 9 nucleotides matching TRBD1. The CDR3 totals 15 residues. Germline lookup yields CDR1 SGDLS and CDR2 YYNGEE. After removal of 4 bases from V and 1 base from J, the junction contained 5 bases not matched to a gene. CDR3 nucleotides: TGTGCCAGCAGCCCTGGGACAGGGAAGAACACTGAAGCTTTCTTT. Translation: CASSPGTGKNTEAFF.

Ten or more counts support this clone. The rearrangement uses TRBV19 and TRBJ1-2, with 7 nucleotides matching TRBD1. The V and J ends lost 6 bases and 3 bases, in that order; junction bases with no gene match: 13. This CDR3 is 16 amino acids long. Germline V gene sequence: CDR1 LNHDA, CDR2 SQIVND (reference sequence). CDR3 sequence reads: CASRPSVGGRDYGYTF. The DNA for the CDR3 is TGTGCCAGTAGGCCCTCGGTAGGGGGCAGAGACTATGGCTACACCTTC.

This clone was counted a few times. J is TRBJ2-6 and V is TRBV14; unclear D gene. With 4 bases removed from V and 4 bases from J, the gap between germline ends came to 5 bases. CDR3 length: 13 residues. The germline CDR1 and CDR2 sequences are SGHDN and FVKESK. The CDR3, as DNA: TGTGCCAGCAGCCCATCCGGGGCCAACGTCCTGACTTTC. It encodes CASSPSGANVLTF.

The chain links TRBV28 to TRBJ2-7, with D unclear. The V gene lost 2 bases and the J gene lost 2 bases, with 10 bases spanning the gap. The CDR3 runs 14 residues. Germline V CDR1 and CDR2: MDHEN, SYDVKM. The CDR3, as DNA: TGTGCCAGCAGTTTACCGACTGCAACCTACGAGCAGTACTTC. It codes for CASSLPTATYEQYF. Variable domain in full (rest from reference TRBV28 and TRBJ2-7): DVKVTQSSRYLVKRTGEKVFLECVQDMDHENMFWYRQDPGLGLRLIYFSYDVKMKEKGDIPEGYSVSREKKERFSLILESASTNQTSMYLCASSLPTATYEQYFGPGTRLTVT.

The J gene is TRBJ2-1, the V gene TRBV6-6; TRBD2 aligns across 7 bases. The germline CDR1 and CDR2 sequences are MNHNY and SVGAGI (reference sequence). The CDR3 has 14 amino acids. Germline trimming cut 6 bases from V and 12 bases from J; bases unmatched to any gene: 14. In DNA, the CDR3 is TGTGCCAGCAGAACCGGGACTATGGGGGAAGGGCAGTTCTTC. Amino acids: CASRTGTMGEGQFF.

The CDR3 DNA reads as TGTGCCAGCAGCTTAGCGAACAGCTACGAGCAGTACTTC. Translating it yields CASSLANSYEQYF. This rearrangement joins TRBV11-1 to TRBJ2-7; D uncertain. This CDR3 is 13 amino acids long. The V gene's germline CDR1 is SGHAT and CDR2 FQDESV (reference sequence). The V end lost 0 bases, the J end lost 3 bases, and 6 bases lay between the germline ends.

The chain combines TRBV5-6 with TRBJ1-1, with 8 bases matching TRBD1. Trimming removed 6 bases from V and 4 bases from J; junction bases left unmatched: 17. This CDR3 has 17 amino acids. Germline CDR1 SGHDT, CDR2 YYEEEE. CDR3 residues: CASNVQGDTGLGTEAFF. CDR3 in DNA: TGTGCCAGCAACGTACAGGGGGACACGGGTTTGGGCACTGAAGCTTTCTTT.

The chain has TRBV10-1 and TRBJ2-7; no reliable D call. The CDR3 extends over 16 amino acids. Trimming removed 0 bases from V and 1 base from J, with 13 bases in between. Germline V lookup: CDR1 WNHNN, CDR2 SYGVQD (reference sequence). The CDR3 sequence: CASSESGGNSSYEQYF. CDR3 nucleotides: TGCGCCAGCAGTGAGTCAGGCGGAAACTCGTCCTACGAGCAGTACTTC.

This clone appeared a single time. V is TRBV6-5 and J is TRBJ2-7; 9 bases agree with TRBD1. CDR3 length equals 14 residues. CDR1 and CDR2 from the germline V gene are MNHEY and SVGAGI. Germline trimming cut 6 bases from V and 6 bases from J; bases unmatched to any gene: 9. The DNA for the CDR3 is TGTGCCAGCAGAGACCGGGACAGGGAAGGCGAGCAGTACTTC. The encoded protein is CASRDRDREGEQYF.